The 27 T cell receptor beta chains in this list originate from one sample, sequenced in a study of molecular identifiers for immune sequencing clone quantification. TCRdb used MiXCR to reprocess the PCR reads, holding one entry per CDR3 protein. The table has a few hundred thousand distinct CDR3 sequences, roughly 23% seen once. Sequencing used naive CD8+ T cells from blood, with Jurkat cell RNA spiked in. Subset indicated: FACS-sorted CD8+CD4-CCR7+CD45RA+ naive T cells. These receptors originate from a human donor in good health. Some libraries in this study had Jurkat cell RNA spiked in.

This clonotype was seen many times. The genes are TRBV30 and TRBJ1-5; D might be TRBD1 (5 bases). The germline V gene encodes CDR1 GTSNPN and CDR2 SVGIG (reference sequence). The CDR3 is made up of 14 amino acids. Trimming pared 0 bases from V and 2 bases from J, leaving 8 bases between. The CDR3 sequence is CAWSVGVGNQPQHF. The CDR3 region has the DNA TGTGCCTGGAGTGTAGGGGTCGGCAATCAGCCCCAGCATTTT.

As regards this clonotype: A read error is possible here, since a much larger clone lies one base away. J is TRBJ2-7 and V is TRBV5-1; D remains ambiguous. Germline CDR1 is SGHRS and CDR2 is YFSETQ. The CDR3 loop spans 14 amino acids. CDR3 sequence (DNA): TGCGCCAGCAGCTTGGGTCCGGGTACCTACGAGCACTACTTC. Its protein product is CASSLGPGTYEHYF.

The table lists this clonotype with many counts. V is TRBV7-8 and J is TRBJ1-4; D ambiguous. The ends were cut back, 1 base at V and 0 bases at J, with 9 bases in the middle. CDR3 size: 16 residues. Per germline, CDR1 SGHVS and CDR2 FQNEAQ. CDR3 DNA: TGTGCCAGCAGCTTAGTCAGGCGAACAACTAATGAAAAACTGTTTTTT. It specifies CASSLVRRTTNEKLFF.

This clonotype has ten or more counts. The V gene is TRBV29-1, the J gene TRBJ1-2, with unresolved D. The germline V and J ends were trimmed by 0 bases and 3 bases, with 11 bases remaining between them. The CDR3 has 14 amino acids. CDR1 is SQVTM and CDR2 is ANQGSEA in the germline V gene. CDR3 sequence: CSVEDHDNYYGYTF. The CDR3 coding sequence is TGCAGCGTTGAAGACCACGATAACTACTATGGCTACACCTTC.

On this clonotype: A much larger clone lies a single base off, so this may be a read error. The genes are TRBV7-9 and TRBJ2-7; D is perhaps TRBD1 (5 bases). Deletions cut 5 bases from V and 12 bases from J, with 20 bases between. CDR3 size: 13 residues. CDR1 and CDR2 from the germline V gene are SEHNR and FQNEAQ (reference sequence). CDR3 region: CASSEILDKAPYF. The CDR3 DNA follows: TGTGCCAGCAGCGAGATCCTGGACAAGGCGCCGTACTTC.

The chain carries TRBV6-5 and TRBJ2-1, with D possibly matching TRBD1 (6 bases). The V gene's germline CDR1 is MNHEY and CDR2 SVGAGI. V was pared by 6 bases and J by 1 base, with 13 bases between. The CDR3 is 15 residues long. The CDR3 nucleotides are TGTGCCAGCAGGCCAGGGGCTTCATCCTACAATGAGCAGTTCTTC. It specifies CASRPGASSYNEQFF.

This clonotype was seen a few times. J is TRBJ1-1 and V is TRBV13; no clear D. V lost 1 base and J 1 base, leaving 13 bases between the germline ends. Germline V gene data show CDR1 as PRHDT and CDR2 as FYEKMQ (reference sequence). The CDR3 consists of 16 residues. The CDR3 sequence is CASSLALVSPNTEAFF. In DNA form, the CDR3 reads TGTGCCAGCAGCTTAGCGTTGGTCAGCCCGAACACTGAAGCTTTCTTT.

CDR3 amino acids: CASSSGEGYEQYF. In nucleotides, the CDR3 is TGTGCCAGCAGTTCTGGAGAGGGGTACGAGCAGTACTTC. This rearrangement joins TRBV27 to TRBJ2-7; D is tentatively TRBD1 or TRBD2 (5 bases each). With 4 bases removed from V and 4 bases from J, the gap between germline ends came to 11 bases. This CDR3 has 13 residues. In germline, CDR1 is MNHEY, CDR2 SMNVEV (reference sequence).

Remarks on this clonotype: The junction shows a germline mismatch at one end, possibly a read error. The chain joins TRBV4-3 to TRBJ1-1; a possible D gene is TRBD1 (5 bases). The CDR3 length is 15 residues. Germline assignment: CDR1 LGHNA and CDR2 YSLEER. For the CDR3, the DNA is TGCGCCAGCAGCCAAGGGTCCGGGGGGTACACTGAAGCTATCTTT. Translating it yields CASSQGSGGYTEAIF.

For this clonotype: This could be a read error, since a much larger clone is one nucleotide away. The chain carries TRBV7-2 and TRBJ2-1; TRBD1 matches 8 bases. J lost 9 bases, V lost 1 base, and 14 bases had no gene match. CDR1 is SGHTA and CDR2 is FQGNSA in the germline V gene. This CDR3 region has 17 residues. CDR3 protein: CASSLEPGQVLWGEQFF. Here the CDR3 DNA reads TGTGCCAGCAGCTTAGAGCCGGGACAGGTCCTCTGGGGTGAGCAGTTCTTC.

The V gene is TRBV27, the J gene TRBJ1-1, with D perhaps TRBD1 (5 bases). V lost 5 bases and J 4 bases, leaving 17 bases between the germline ends. The CDR3 runs to 15 residues. Per germline, CDR1 MNHEY and CDR2 SMNVEV (reference sequence). For the CDR3, the DNA is TGTGCCAGCAGTCCTCCCCAGGGTTGGGGCACTGAAGCTTTCTTT. Protein: CASSPPQGWGTEAFF.

Regarding this clonotype: A much larger clone sits a single nucleotide away, making a read error possible. CDR3 DNA: TGTGCCAGCAGCTCAGATTGGGGTTCCTACGAGCAGTACTTC. Residues: CASSSDWGSYEQYF. This chain uses TRBV7-6 with TRBJ2-7; D unclear. The CDR3 spans 14 residues. Germline CDR1 and CDR2: SGHVS and FNYEAQ. The ends were cut back, 4 bases at V and 1 base at J, with 11 bases in the middle.

This clonotype has more than one count but fewer than ten. The chain combines TRBV2 with TRBJ2-7; D not resolved. V was cut by 1 base and J by 6 bases, with 7 bases left in between. Germline V gene lookup returns CDR1 SNHLY and CDR2 FYNNEI. The CDR3 sequence is 12 residues long. The CDR3 region is CASSEGRREQYF. The CDR3 bases are TGTGCCAGCAGTGAAGGACGGCGCGAGCAGTACTTC.

This clonotype was recorded at least ten times. CDR3: CASSLDLAGSGSYNEQFF. The DNA for the CDR3 is TGTGCCAGCAGTTTAGACCTAGCGGGCAGCGGCTCCTACAATGAGCAGTTCTTC. The gene calls are TRBV28 and TRBJ2-1; 8 positions match TRBD2. The length of the CDR3 is 18 residues. V lost 2 bases to trimming and J lost 0 bases; unmatched junction nucleotides: 9. Per the germline V gene, CDR1 is MDHEN and CDR2 is SYDVKM.

This rearrangement joins TRBV20-1 to TRBJ2-1, with TRBD2 matching over 8 bases. The V gene end was trimmed by 3 bases and the J gene end by 4 bases; junction bases not matched to a gene: 5. This CDR3 comprises 14 residues. Germline-derived CDR1 and CDR2 are DFQATT and SNEGSKA (reference sequence). CDR3 protein: CSASAGGPYNEQFF. DNA for the CDR3: TGCAGTGCTAGCGCGGGGGGCCCTTACAATGAGCAGTTCTTC.

This clonotype turned up a few times. The V call is TRBV28, the J call TRBJ2-7; D assignment may be TRBD1 or TRBD2 (6 bases each). CDR3 size: 16 residues. CDR1 and CDR2 (germline): MDHEN, SYDVKM. V dropped 5 bases and J dropped 3 bases, with 20 bases sitting between them. The CDR3 coding sequence is TGTGCCAGCAGTCCTTACAGGGACTCGACGATCTACGAGCAGTACTTC. It encodes CASSPYRDSTIYEQYF.

This rearrangement joins TRBV7-9 to TRBJ2-2, with a tentative D call TRBD2 (6 bases). V was pared by 2 bases and J by 1 base, with 8 bases between. From germline, CDR1 is SEHNR and CDR2 FQNEAQ (reference sequence). The CDR3 contains 15 residues. CDR3 bases: TGTGCCAGCAGCTTACGGGAGAAGAACACCGGGGAGCTGTTTTTT. Its protein product is CASSLREKNTGELFF.

Remarks on this clonotype: A much larger clonotype is one base distant, so this may be a read error. V and J are TRBV29-1 and TRBJ1-3; D is unclear. CDR3 length: 12 amino acids. Germline V gives CDR1 SQVTM, CDR2 ANQGSEA. Trimming removed 4 bases at V and 8 bases at J, with 12 bases between. CDR3 residues: CSVVSYGDTIYF. In DNA form, the CDR3 reads TGCAGCGTTGTGAGCTACGGAGACACCATATATTTT.

The chain employs TRBV11-2 and TRBJ2-2, with 9 bases aligning to TRBD1. Trimming cost V 3 bases and J 6 bases; bases outside gene matches: 11. This CDR3 comprises 17 residues. Germline CDR1 reads SGHAT; CDR2 reads FQNNGV. The CDR3 sequence: CASSFGTGNGKAGELFF. The CDR3 DNA sequence: TGTGCCAGCAGCTTTGGGACAGGGAATGGGAAGGCCGGGGAGCTGTTTTTT.

This clonotype turned up a few times. V usage is TRBV27 and J usage is TRBJ2-1, with TRBD2 matching over 14 bases. The CDR3 is 14 residues long. CDR1 is MNHEY, CDR2 SMNVEV, per germline (reference sequence). Trimming at V came to 6 bases and at J to 6 bases, leaving 1 base not matched to a gene. The CDR3 DNA reads TGTGCCAGCAGGACTAGCGGGGGGGTCAATGAGCAGTTCTTC. It specifies CASRTSGGVNEQFF.

The table lists this clonotype with a few counts. The CDR3 region has the DNA TGCGCCAGCAGCCAAGCGACCGGGGCTTACGAGCAGTACTTC. Translated: CASSQATGAYEQYF. The rearrangement uses TRBV4-1 and TRBJ2-7; the D gene could be TRBD1 or TRBD2 (5 bases each). The CDR3 contains 14 residues. Germline values: CDR1 MGHRA, CDR2 YSYEKL. V lost 1 base to trimming and J lost 4 bases, with 11 bases between them.

In its sample, this clonotype was seen a few times. The J gene is TRBJ2-5, the V gene TRBV4-2; the match to TRBD2 covers 10 bases. The CDR3 is 16 amino acids. Germline CDR1 is LGHNA and CDR2 is YNFKEQ. The V segment lost 2 bases and the J segment 2 bases; nucleotides outside the gene matches: 5. CDR3 coding DNA: TGTGCCAGCAGCCAATGGCTAGCGGGAGAGCAAGAGACCCAGTACTTC. It codes for CASSQWLAGEQETQYF.

This clonotype was counted at least ten times. The chain joins TRBV5-1 to TRBJ2-7; 9 bases agree with TRBD2. The CDR3 is 16 amino acids. The V and J ends lost 5 bases and 7 bases, in that order; junction bases with no gene match: 16. The germline gives CDR1 SGHRS, CDR2 YFSETQ. The CDR3 DNA follows: TGCGCCAGCAGGCAAGCTAGCGGGGTCGGGTCGGAGGAGCAGTACTTC. Translation gives CASRQASGVGSEEQYF.

This clonotype was seen a few times. The gene calls are TRBV29-1 and TRBJ2-1; maybe TRBD2 (5 bases). V gave up 6 bases and J gave up 4 bases, with 16 bases separating them. Germline loops: CDR1 SQVTM, CDR2 ANQGSEA. This CDR3 comprises 14 residues. Here the CDR3 DNA reads TGCAGCGTGGGGAGCCGTGATGTGTACAATGAGCAGTTCTTC. Amino acid sequence: CSVGSRDVYNEQFF.

This clonotype has only a few counts. The chain employs TRBV12-3 or TRBV12-4 and TRBJ2-3, with D tentatively TRBD1 (5 bases). The CDR3 is made up of 14 amino acids. V was cut by 5 bases and J by 0 bases, with 9 bases left in between. CDR3 DNA sequence: TGTGCCAGCAGTGACAGACCTAGCACAGATACGCAGTATTTT. Translating it yields CASSDRPSTDTQYF.

This clonotype was observed a few times. CDR3 DNA sequence: TGTGCCAGCACGCTTAGGGAAAACGAGCAGTACTTC. It specifies CASTLRENEQYF. The rearrangement links TRBV7-2 to TRBJ2-7; no definite D call. This CDR3 is 12 amino acids long. V lost 7 bases and J lost 5, with 12 bases in between. CDR1 is SGHTA and CDR2 is FQGNSA in the germline V gene.

This clonotype turned up a few times. The V and J genes are TRBV12-3 or TRBV12-4 and TRBJ2-5, with D perhaps TRBD2 (6 bases). Trimming cost V 6 bases and J 5 bases, with 16 bases left between them. The CDR3 has 14 residues. CDR3 in amino acids: CASRPGLTPETQYF. CDR3 DNA: TGTGCCAGCAGGCCAGGACTAACACCGGAGACCCAGTACTTC.